A single sample gave rise to the 6 T cell receptor beta chains below, sequenced in a study of CD8 T cells in ankylosing spondylitis. TCRdb called the 5' RACE reads again in MiXCR, with one record for every CDR3 protein. The sample has about 130,000 distinct CDR3 sequences, about an eighth seen once. The sequenced material came from blood, either unsorted or a sorted T cell fraction (not recorded which). The receptors originated from a female donor with ankylosing spondylitis or in good health (not recorded which).

This clonotype showed up many times. This chain joins TRBV29-1 and TRBJ1-1; D perhaps matches TRBD1 (6 bases). V was cut by 8 bases and J by 10 bases, with 17 bases left in between. From germline, CDR1 is SQVTM and CDR2 ANQGSEA. The CDR3 runs 11 residues. The CDR3 sequence is CSQELGGGAFF. CDR3 sequence (DNA): TGCAGCCAAGAACTAGGGGGGGGAGCTTTCTTT.

This clonotype was seen a handful of times. This rearrangement joins TRBV12-3 or TRBV12-4 to TRBJ1-1; TRBD1 matches at 7 bases. The ends lost 2 bases at V and 7 bases at J; junction bases unmatched: 7. CDR3 length equals 14 residues. CDR3 bases: TGTGCCAGCAGTTTATGGCCCCGGGACAGTGAAGCTTTCTTT. Amino acid sequence: CASSLWPRDSEAFF.

Ten or more counts support this clonotype. The J gene is TRBJ2-1, the V gene TRBV7-9; 7 nucleotides align to TRBD2. The CDR3 runs to 15 residues. Trimming cost V 6 bases and J 4 bases; bases outside gene matches: 9. Germline-derived CDR1 and CDR2 are SEHNR and FQNEAQ (reference sequence). CDR3 residues: CASSIGLAAYNEQFF. The CDR3 DNA sequence: TGTGCCAGCAGTATAGGGCTAGCGGCGTACAATGAGCAGTTCTTC.

This clonotype came up many times. V gene TRBV12-3 or TRBV12-4 combines with J gene TRBJ2-3; TRBD2 matches 10 bases. The CDR3 runs 15 residues. Trimming took 8 bases from V and 4 from J; bases not matched to a gene: 9. CDR3 nucleotide sequence: TGTGCCAGCTCTGTGCTAGCGGGAGTCTCAGATACGCAGTATTTT. Protein product: CASSVLAGVSDTQYF.

This clonotype showed up many times. The chain employs TRBV5-1 and TRBJ1-1; no clear D. The V end was cut by 2 bases, the J end by 8 bases, with 10 bases between. Germline loops: CDR1 SGHRS, CDR2 YFSETQ. This CDR3 is 12 amino acids long. The CDR3 DNA sequence: TGCGCCAGCAGCTTAGGCGGGCTAGAAGCTTTCTTT. Translated: CASSLGGLEAFF.

This clonotype was detected ten times or more. The V and J genes are TRBV7-3 and TRBJ2-3, with D unresolved. Germline-derived CDR1 and CDR2 are SGHTA and FQGTGA. This CDR3 has 14 residues. The V end lost 5 bases, the J end lost 2 bases, and 11 bases lay between the germline ends. CDR3 bases: TGTGCCAGCAGCCCGTCGGGCCACACAGATACGCAGTATTTT. Translation gives CASSPSGHTDTQYF.